This is a list of T cell receptor beta chains from one sample in a study of cytomegalovirus exposure and HLA in healthy donors. Method: immunoSEQ multiplex PCR; TCRdb's copy keeps in-frame clones and lacks some. The table has approximately 220,000 clones, about 83% seen once. The sequenced material came from PBMCs. Receptor source: a man between 18 and 29 years old in good health and CMV-seronegative. The CDR3 runs from the conserved cysteine through the conserved F or W. D genes are given only for firm matches. Size tells how often a clone was seen (once, few, many) or the class of an expanded clone, and some rows leave it out.

v_call	d_call	j_call	clone_size	cdr3_aa	cdr3_nt
TRBV28	TRBD1	TRBJ1-2	.	CASRRTGGSPYGYTF	TGTGCCAGCAGGCGGACAGGGGGCTCTCCCTATGGCTACACCTTC
TRBV2	.	TRBJ1-1	once	CASSGGDSFAEAFF	TGTGCCAGCAGTGGAGGAGACAGTTTCGCTGAAGCTTTCTTT
TRBV28	TRBD1	TRBJ2-7	.	CASLLTGIYEQYF	TGTGCCAGCTTACTGACAGGGATCTACGAGCAGTACTTC
TRBV7-6	.	TRBJ1-1	.	CASSLAGRTEAFF	TGTGCCAGCAGCTTGGCAGGGCGCACTGAAGCTTTCTTT
TRBV27	TRBD2	TRBJ2-1	.	CASSLLAGRGQFF	TGTGCCAGCAGTTTGCTAGCGGGTAGGGGGCAGTTCTTC
TRBV27	.	TRBJ2-7	.	CASSLSSSGYEQYF	TGTGCCAGCAGTTTATCGTCCTCGGGGTACGAGCAGTACTTC
TRBV4-3	TRBD2	TRBJ2-2	.	CASSQDARGGTGELFF	TGCGCCAGCAGCCAAGACGCCCGGGGGGGCACCGGGGAGCTGTTTTTT
TRBV10-3	TRBD1	TRBJ2-1	.	CAISSGQVPNEQFF	TGTGCCATCAGCTCGGGACAGGTACCCAATGAGCAGTTCTTC
TRBV18	TRBD1	TRBJ1-2	.	CASSPQGARGYTF	TGTGCCAGCTCACCACAGGGGGCTCGAGGCTACACCTTC
TRBV19	TRBD1	TRBJ2-2	.	CASSINRGSTGELFF	TGTGCCAGTAGTATTAACAGGGGTAGCACCGGGGAGCTGTTTTTT
TRBV5-1	TRBD1	TRBJ1-1	once	CASLQGVNTEAFF	TGCGCCAGCCTACAGGGGGTTAACACTGAAGCTTTCTTT
TRBV5-1	TRBD1	TRBJ2-7	once	CASSLTGTGSYEQYF	TGCGCCAGCAGCTTGACCGGGACAGGATCCTACGAGCAGTACTTC
TRBV6-5	TRBD2	TRBJ2-1	.	CASSPGGGYNEQFF	TGTGCCAGCAGTCCCGGCGGGGGGTACAATGAGCAGTTCTTC
TRBV11-2	.	TRBJ1-1	.	CASSLETGMNTEAFF	TGTGCCAGCAGCTTAGAAACCGGGATGAACACTGAAGCTTTCTTT
TRBV11-3	.	TRBJ2-7	.	CASSAGPGEQYF	TGTGCCAGCAGCGCGGGTCCCGGGGAGCAGTACTTC
TRBV7-3	TRBD2	TRBJ2-2	.	CASKRLAGDFNGELFF	TGTGCCAGCAAAAGACTAGCGGGAGATTTCAACGGGGAGCTGTTTTTT
TRBV29-1	.	TRBJ1-1	.	CSVDTGNTEAFF	TGCAGCGTCGATACAGGGAACACTGAAGCTTTCTTT
TRBV10-3	TRBD1	TRBJ2-2	.	CAISGTGNTGELFF	TGTGCCATCAGTGGGACAGGGAATACCGGGGAGCTGTTTTTT
TRBV30	.	TRBJ1-5	few	CAWSVRVNQPQHF	TGTGCCTGGAGTGTACGAGTCAATCAGCCCCAGCATTTT
TRBV4-3	TRBD2	TRBJ2-5	.	CASSLGTSGAETQYF	TGCGCCAGCAGCCTCGGGACTAGCGGAGCAGAGACCCAGTACTTC
TRBV7-2	.	TRBJ2-7	.	CASSGRGYEQYF	TGTGCCAGCAGCGGTAGGGGGTACGAGCAGTACTTC
TRBV29-1	.	TRBJ2-3	.	CSGWTSSTDTQYF	TGCAGCGGATGGACATCGAGCACAGATACGCAGTATTTT
TRBV5-1	TRBD1	TRBJ2-2	.	CASSITGESGELFF	TGCGCCAGCAGCATAACAGGGGAGAGCGGGGAGCTGTTTTTT
TRBV7-2	.	TRBJ2-7	.	CASSRLGGGYVEQYF	TGTGCCAGCAGCCGGTTGGGCGGGGGCTATGTCGAGCAGTACTTC
TRBV5-8	.	TRBJ2-7	.	CASSLAGGSSYEQYF	TGTGCCAGCAGCTTGGCCGGAGGGAGCTCCTACGAGCAGTACTTC
TRBV5-1	TRBD1	TRBJ1-6	.	CASSLGQGASYNSPLHF	TGCGCCAGCAGCTTGGGACAGGGGGCCTCCTATAATTCACCCCTCCACTTT
TRBV18	TRBD1	TRBJ2-1	once	CASSPPDRGIPMFF	TGTGCCAGCTCACCACCGGACAGGGGAATTCCTATGTTCTTC
TRBV20-1	.	TRBJ1-1	.	CSARDVAAFF	TGCAGTGCTAGAGATGTGGCAGCTTTCTTT
TRBV19	TRBD1	TRBJ1-1	.	CASSIRAHRGNTEAFF	TGTGCCAGTAGTATACGGGCCCACAGGGGTAACACTGAAGCTTTCTTT
TRBV5-5	TRBD2	TRBJ2-7	once	CASSLPSLLAGGQYEQYF	TGTGCCAGCAGCTTGCCCTCCCTACTAGCGGGCGGCCAGTACGAGCAGTACTTC
TRBV4-1	.	TRBJ2-7	.	CASSPLGGTVYEQYF	TGCGCCAGCAGCCCCCTAGGGGGGACAGTCTACGAGCAGTACTTC
TRBV5-4	TRBD2	TRBJ2-1	.	CASHLTSGFDEQFF	TGTGCCAGCCACTTGACTAGCGGTTTCGATGAGCAGTTCTTC
TRBV19	TRBD1	TRBJ1-2	.	CASNWDRGDGYTF	TGTGCCAGTAACTGGGACAGGGGCGATGGCTACACCTTC